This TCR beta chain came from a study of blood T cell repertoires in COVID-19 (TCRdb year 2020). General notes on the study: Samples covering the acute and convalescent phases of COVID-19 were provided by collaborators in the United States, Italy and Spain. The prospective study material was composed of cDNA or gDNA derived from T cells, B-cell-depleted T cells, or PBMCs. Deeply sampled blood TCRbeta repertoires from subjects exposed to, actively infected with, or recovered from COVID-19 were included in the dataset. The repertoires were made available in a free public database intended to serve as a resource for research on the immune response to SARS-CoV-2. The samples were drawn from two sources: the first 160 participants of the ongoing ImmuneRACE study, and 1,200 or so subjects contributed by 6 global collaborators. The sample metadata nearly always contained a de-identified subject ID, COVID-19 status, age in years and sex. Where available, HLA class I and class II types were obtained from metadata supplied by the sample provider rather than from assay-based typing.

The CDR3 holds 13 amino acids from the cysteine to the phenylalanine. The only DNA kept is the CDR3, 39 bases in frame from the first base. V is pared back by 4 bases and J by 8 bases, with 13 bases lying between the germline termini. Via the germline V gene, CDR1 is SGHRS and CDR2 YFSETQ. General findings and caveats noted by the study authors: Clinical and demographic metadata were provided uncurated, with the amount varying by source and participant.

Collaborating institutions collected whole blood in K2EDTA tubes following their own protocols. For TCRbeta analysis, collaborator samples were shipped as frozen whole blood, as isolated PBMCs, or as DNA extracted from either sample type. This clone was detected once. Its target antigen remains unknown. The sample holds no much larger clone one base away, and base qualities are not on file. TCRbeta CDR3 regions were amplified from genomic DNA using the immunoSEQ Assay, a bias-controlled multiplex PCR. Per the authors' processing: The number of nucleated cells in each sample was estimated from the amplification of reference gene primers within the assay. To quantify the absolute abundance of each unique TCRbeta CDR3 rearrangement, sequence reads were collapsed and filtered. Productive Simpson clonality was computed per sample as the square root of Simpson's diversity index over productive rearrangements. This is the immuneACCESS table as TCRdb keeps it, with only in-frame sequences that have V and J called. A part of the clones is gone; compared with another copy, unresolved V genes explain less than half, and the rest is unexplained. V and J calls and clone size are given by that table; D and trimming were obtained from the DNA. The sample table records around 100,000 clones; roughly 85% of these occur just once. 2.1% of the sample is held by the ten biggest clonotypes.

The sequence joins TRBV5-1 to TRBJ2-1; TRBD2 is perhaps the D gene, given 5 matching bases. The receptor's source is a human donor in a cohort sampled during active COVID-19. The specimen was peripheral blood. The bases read TGCGCCAGCAGCCTCGGCACTAGAGATGAGCAGTTCTTC. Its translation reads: CASSLGTRDEQFF. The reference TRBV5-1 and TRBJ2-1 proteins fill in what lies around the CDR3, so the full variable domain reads KAGVTQTPRYLIKTRGQQVTLSCSPISGHRSVSWYQQTPGQGLQFLFEYFSETQRNKGNFPGRFSGRQFSNSRSEMNVSTLELGDSALYLCASSLGTRDEQFFGPGTRLTVL.